This paragraph covers one T cell receptor (beta chain) sequence. Germline V lookup: CDR1 DFQATT, CDR2 SNEGSKA (reference sequence). With 6 bases clipped from V and 8 bases from J, the junction kept 12 bases outside the gene matches. The CDR3 runs to 14 residues. When the RNA was reverse transcribed, random hexamers were used with an input of about 0.45 to 1 ug. From the immunoSEQ multiplex PCR reads, TCRdb called clonotypes with MiXCR, one entry per CDR3 protein. The table has about 200,000 distinct CDR3 sequences, approximately 95% seen once. These data come from a study of CD8 T cells in Susac syndrome.

The sample consisted of CD4+ T cells from PBMCs. The gene calls are TRBV20-1 and TRBJ2-1; TRBD2 aligns across 8 bases. The origin of this receptor is a human donor in good health. CDR3 DNA: TGCAGTGCACCGGGGCCAGCGGGAGAGTATGAGCAGTTCTTC. Protein sequence: CSAPGPAGEYEQFF.